One sample yielded the 30 T cell receptor beta chains listed below, sequenced in a study of cytomegalovirus exposure and HLA in healthy donors. The primer mix had 60 Vbeta and 13 Jbeta primers. This table comes from immunoSEQ multiplex PCR, and its TCRdb copy is limited to in-frame clones, with some not included. The sample consists of 150,000 or so clones, 82% of them appearing once. The material sequenced was PBMCs. The receptors stem from a man between 18 and 35 years old in good health and CMV-seropositive.

The gene calls are TRBV25-1 and TRBJ1-2; D remains ambiguous. Trimming took off 2 bases at V and 8 bases at J, with 15 bases between the two ends. CDR3 length: 14 residues. CDR1 and CDR2 from the germline V gene are MGHDK and SYGVNS. The chain's CDR3 is CASSERSGGDGYTF. Written as DNA, the CDR3 is TGTGCCAGCAGTGAACGGTCAGGAGGAGACGGCTACACCTTC.

V usage is TRBV7-9 and J usage is TRBJ1-2, with D tentatively TRBD1 (6 bases). Germline V gives CDR1 SEHNR, CDR2 FQNEAQ (reference sequence). Trimming left V 6 bases short and J 2 bases short, with 19 bases between. CDR3 size: 16 residues. CDR3 in DNA: TGTGCCAGCAGGCTCCCTTCCGGGACACCCAACTATGGCTACACCTTC. Its translation: CASRLPSGTPNYGYTF. Full variable domain (missing parts from reference TRBV7-9 and TRBJ1-2): DTGVSQNPRHKITKRGQNVTFRCDPISEHNRLYWYRQTLGQGPEFLTYFQNEAQLEKSRLLSDRFSAERPKGSFSTLEIQRTEQGDSAMYLCASRLPSGTPNYGYTFGSGTRLTVV.

The chain recombines TRBV6-1 with TRBJ1-1; 8 bases fit TRBD1. CDR1 and CDR2 (germline): MNHNS, SASEGT. The CDR3 contains 15 residues. V dropped 4 bases and J dropped 11; count of bases not matched to a gene: 15. The CDR3 loop reads CASSGETGALGWAFF. CDR3 nucleotide sequence: TGTGCCAGCAGTGGCGAGACAGGGGCGCTTGGTTGGGCTTTCTTT.

This chain uses TRBV27 with TRBJ2-1; 7 bases map to TRBD1. Germline V gene lookup returns CDR1 MNHEY and CDR2 SMNVEV (reference sequence). The CDR3 consists of 15 residues. V dropped 6 bases and J dropped 0; count of bases not matched to a gene: 5. CDR3 nucleotides: TGTGCCAGCAGCGCCAGGGACAGCTCCTACAATGAGCAGTTCTTC. Translation gives CASSARDSSYNEQFF.

The gene calls are TRBV19 and TRBJ1-5; D uncertain. Germline CDR1 LNHDA, CDR2 SQIVND (reference sequence). This CDR3 has 13 residues. The V and J ends lost 2 bases and 5 bases respectively, with 7 bases between them. The CDR3 protein is CASSISPDQPQHF. The CDR3 nucleotides read TGTGCCAGTAGTATATCCCCAGATCAGCCCCAGCATTTT.

CDR3 DNA sequence: TGTGCCAGCAGCTTAGTAACAGCCGGTGGGCAGTACTTC. It yields the protein CASSLVTAGGQYF. V gene TRBV7-9 combines with J gene TRBJ2-7, with D uncertain. The CDR3 loop spans 13 amino acids. Germline V gene lookup returns CDR1 SEHNR and CDR2 FQNEAQ (reference sequence). The V gene lost 1 base and the J gene lost 9 bases, with 13 bases spanning the gap.

The chain couples TRBV6-6 to TRBJ2-7; 8 bases line up with TRBD1. The germline gives CDR1 MNHNY, CDR2 SVGAGI (reference sequence). The V gene end was trimmed by 0 bases and the J gene end by 1 base; junction bases not matched to a gene: 2. CDR3 size: 15 residues. This CDR3 is CASSYSYRGSYEQYF. The CDR3 coding sequence is TGTGCCAGCAGTTACTCATACAGGGGGTCCTACGAGCAGTACTTC.

The rearrangement uses TRBV25-1 and TRBJ2-7; perhaps TRBD1 as D (6 bases). Trimming shortened V by 3 bases and J by 4 bases, and 7 bases separated the two germline ends. Germline V lookup: CDR1 MGHDK, CDR2 SYGVNS. The length of the CDR3 is 12 residues. Written as DNA, the CDR3 is TGTGCCAGCAGTGATCAGGGGTACGAGCAGTACTTC. Translated: CASSDQGYEQYF.

This clone turned up a few times. The V and J genes are TRBV4-1 and TRBJ2-3; D not certain. Germline values: CDR1 MGHRA, CDR2 YSYEKL. V was trimmed by 4 bases and J by 2 bases, leaving 10 bases between them. The CDR3 runs to 14 residues. The CDR3 is CASSRTTDTDTQYF. CDR3 in DNA: TGCGCCAGCAGCCGCACAACAGACACAGATACGCAGTATTTT.

This clone was detected only a few times. V and J are TRBV28 and TRBJ2-7; D might be TRBD1 (6 bases). Germline CDR1 reads MDHEN; CDR2 reads SYDVKM. With 5 bases removed from V and 6 bases from J, the gap between germline ends came to 20 bases. The CDR3 contains 15 residues. CDR3 protein: CASSRRGQGIGEQYF. DNA of the CDR3: TGTGCCAGCAGTCGCCGAGGGCAGGGGATTGGCGAGCAGTACTTC.

This chain joins TRBV7-9 and TRBJ1-1; D is ambiguous. CDR1 is SEHNR, CDR2 FQNEAQ, per germline (reference sequence). The V and J ends lost 4 bases and 1 base respectively, with 10 bases between them. The CDR3 has 14 amino acids. CDR3 nucleotides: TGTGCCAGCAGCTCCCGACACCAGAACACTGAAGCTTTCTTT. Encoded protein: CASSSRHQNTEAFF.

The chain couples TRBV5-6 to TRBJ2-1, with TRBD2 matching over 10 bases. Losses at the gene ends were 3 bases for V and 9 bases for J; bases not matched to a gene: 6. CDR3 length: 14 residues. The germline CDR1 and CDR2 sequences are SGHDT and YYEEEE. CDR3 in DNA: TGTGCCAGCAGCTATGCTGGACTAGCGGTTGAGCAGTTCTTC. Translated, it gives CASSYAGLAVEQFF. The complete variable domain, with remaining parts taken from reference TRBV5-6 and TRBJ2-1, reads DAGVTQSPTHLIKTRGQQVTLRCSPKSGHDTVSWYQQALGQGPQFIFQYYEEEERQRGNFPDRFSGHQFPNYSSELNVNALLLGDSALYLCASSYAGLAVEQFFGPGTRLTVL.

The chain carries TRBV19 and TRBJ1-5; no firm D call. Per the germline V gene, CDR1 is LNHDA and CDR2 is SQIVND (reference sequence). Trimming cost V 3 bases and J 4 bases, with 13 bases left between them. The CDR3 loop spans 15 amino acids. CDR3 sequence: CASSISELGNQPQHF. Written as DNA, the CDR3 is TGTGCCAGTAGTATTTCGGAGCTCGGGAATCAGCCCCAGCATTTT.

This chain connects TRBV11-3 to TRBJ1-1; no clear D gene. Germline-derived CDR1 and CDR2 are SGHNT and YENEEA. The CDR3 has 18 amino acids. Trimming took 0 bases from V and 1 from J, leaving 18 bases between them. CDR3 nucleotides: TGTGCCAGCAGCTTAGATCGCAGGAGAGGACGGGAGAACACTGAAGCTTTCTTT. Its translation is CASSLDRRRGRENTEAFF. The variable domain in full, completed from reference TRBV11-3 and TRBJ1-1, reads EAGVVQSPRYKIIEKKQPVAFWCNPISGHNTLYWYLQNLGQGPELLIRYENEEAVDDSQLPKDRFSAERLKGVDSTLKIQPAELGDSAVYLCASSLDRRRGRENTEAFFGQGTRLTVV.

The V call is TRBV12-5, the J call TRBJ1-1, with TRBD1 identical over 8 bases. V shed 5 bases, J shed 3 bases, and the junction held 5 bases outside the gene matches. The CDR3 contains 14 residues. Germline values: CDR1 LGHNT, CDR2 FRNRAP. CDR3 sequence reads: CASGPGQGYTEAFF. CDR3 in DNA: TGTGCTAGTGGTCCCGGACAGGGATACACTGAAGCTTTCTTT. Using reference TRBV12-5 and TRBJ1-1 for the parts outside the CDR3, the full variable domain is DARVTQTPRHKVTEMGQEVTMRCQPILGHNTVFWYRQTMMQGLELLAYFRNRAPLDDSGMPKDRFSAEMPDATLATLKIQPSEPRDSAVYFCASGPGQGYTEAFFGQGTRLTVV.

CDR3 in DNA: TGTGCCAGCAGTCGGACAGGGGGCCTCTCTGGAAACACCATATATTTT. It codes for CASSRTGGLSGNTIYF. V usage is TRBV14 and J usage is TRBJ1-3; 11 bases align to TRBD1. The CDR3 covers 16 residues. V lost 6 bases and J lost 0; bases outside the gene matches: 4. CDR1 is SGHDN and CDR2 is FVKESK in the germline V gene. The full variable domain, its missing parts supplied by reference TRBV14 and TRBJ1-3, is EAGVTQFPSHSVIEKGQTVTLRCDPISGHDNLYWYRRVMGKEIKFLLHFVKESKQDESGMPNNRFLAERTGGTYSTLKVQPAELEDSGVYFCASSRTGGLSGNTIYFGEGSWLTVV.

Only a few counts were recorded for this clone. The genes are TRBV28 and TRBJ2-1; D is unresolved. V was trimmed by 2 bases and J by 5 bases, leaving 4 bases between them. CDR1 is MDHEN and CDR2 is SYDVKM in the germline V gene. The CDR3 is made up of 12 amino acids. The CDR3 DNA reads TGTGCCAGCAGTTTAGGGCACAATGAGCAGTTCTTC. This gives the protein CASSLGHNEQFF.

This chain joins TRBV5-1 and TRBJ1-2; possibly TRBD1 for D (5 bases). With 4 bases removed from V and 3 bases from J, the gap between germline ends came to 13 bases. Germline V gene data show CDR1 as SGHRS and CDR2 as YFSETQ. CDR3 length: 14 residues. The CDR3 is CASSPDGTYYGYTF. In DNA, the CDR3 is TGCGCCAGCAGCCCGGACGGGACTTACTATGGCTACACCTTC.

This chain uses TRBV2 with TRBJ1-1, with 10 bases aligning to TRBD1. Germline V gene sequence: CDR1 SNHLY, CDR2 FYNNEI. V trimming: 6 bases; J trimming: 4 bases; junction bases outside the gene matches: 11. The CDR3 spans 16 residues. CDR3 sequence reads: CASSESAWTGGTEAFF. CDR3 bases: TGTGCCAGCAGCGAATCCGCTTGGACAGGGGGCACTGAAGCTTTCTTT. The whole variable domain, remainder taken from reference TRBV2 and TRBJ1-1, is EPEVTQTPSHQVTQMGQEVILRCVPISNHLYFYWYRQILGQKVEFLVSFYNNEISEKSEIFDDQFSVERPDGSNFTLKIRSTKLEDSAMYFCASSESAWTGGTEAFFGQGTRLTVV.

The V call is TRBV6-1, the J call TRBJ2-5, with TRBD1 identical over 10 bases. CDR1 is MNHNS, CDR2 SASEGT, per germline. V shed 6 bases, J shed 4 bases, and the junction held 5 bases outside the gene matches. The length of the CDR3 is 14 residues. This CDR3 is CASSDRGLGETQYF. CDR3 coding DNA: TGTGCCAGCAGCGACAGGGGGCTGGGAGAGACCCAGTACTTC.

The chain links TRBV27 to TRBJ2-1; 8 nucleotides match TRBD1. V dropped 3 bases and J dropped 12; count of bases not matched to a gene: 13. CDR3 length: 15 residues. From germline, CDR1 is MNHEY and CDR2 SMNVEV (reference sequence). CDR3 DNA sequence: TGTGCCAGCAGTTTCTCCCTACTACCGGGACAGGTGCAGTTCTTC. Translating gives CASSFSLLPGQVQFF.

This rearrangement joins TRBV2 to TRBJ2-1; 8 positions match TRBD2. Trimming took 6 bases from V and 3 from J; bases not matched to a gene: 13. From germline, CDR1 is SNHLY and CDR2 FYNNEI. The CDR3 has 17 amino acids. The CDR3 coding sequence is TGTGCCAGCAGCCCCCTGTTTGGAGCGGGAGACTACAATGAGCAGTTCTTC. Translating it yields CASSPLFGAGDYNEQFF.

The V call is TRBV19, the J call TRBJ1-4; 12 bases fit TRBD1. V was clipped by 10 bases and J by 5 bases; unmatched bases: 14. CDR1 is LNHDA, CDR2 SQIVND, per germline (reference sequence). The CDR3 is 17 amino acids. The CDR3 DNA is TGTGCCACCAAACCCAGGGACAGGGGGCATTTAAATGAAAAACTGTTTTTT. Residues: CATKPRDRGHLNEKLFF.

A note on this clone: The junction shows a germline mismatch at one end, possibly a read error. This chain links TRBV5-6 with TRBJ2-2; 8 bases map to TRBD2. Germline V CDR1 and CDR2: SGHDT, YYEEEE. This CDR3 region has 17 residues. The DNA for the CDR3 is TGTGCCAGCAGAATAGCGGGGAGGGCCCCGAAGACCGGGGAGCTGTTTTTT. Translation: CASRIAGRAPKTGELFF.

The gene calls are TRBV6-5 and TRBJ2-2, with 13 positions matching TRBD2. J lost 4 bases, V lost 5 bases, and 1 base had no gene match. Germline V lookup: CDR1 MNHEY, CDR2 SVGAGI. The CDR3 consists of 15 residues. DNA for the CDR3: TGTGCCAGCAGTAGACTAGCGGGAGGCACCGGGGAGCTGTTTTTT. Encoded protein: CASSRLAGGTGELFF.

This clone was seen a single time. The genes are TRBV29-1 and TRBJ2-1; D unclear. V was clipped by 5 bases and J by 8 bases, with 13 bases between them. Germline values: CDR1 SQVTM, CDR2 ANQGSEA. The CDR3 consists of 12 residues. The chain's CDR3 is CSVSTLGDEQFF. CDR3 DNA: TGCAGCGTTTCGACCCTGGGCGATGAGCAGTTCTTC.

The chain joins TRBV18 to TRBJ1-4, with D uncertain. Germline lookup yields CDR1 KGHSH and CDR2 LQKENI. Trimming removed 2 bases at V and 0 bases at J, with 7 bases between. CDR3 length equals 15 residues. The CDR3 loop reads CASSPGPATNEKLFF. The CDR3 nucleotides are TGTGCCAGCTCACCAGGGCCAGCAACTAATGAAAAACTGTTTTTT. The entire variable domain, with the rest obtained from reference TRBV18 and TRBJ1-4, is as follows: NAGVMQNPRHLVRRRGQEARLRCSPMKGHSHVYWYRQLPEEGLKFMVYLQKENIIDESGMPKERFSAEFPKEGPSILRIQQVVRGDSAAYFCASSPGPATNEKLFFGSGTQLSVL.

This chain links TRBV9 with TRBJ2-7, with 7 bases matching TRBD1. The CDR3 has 16 amino acids. V shed 0 bases, J shed 5 bases, and the junction held 11 bases outside the gene matches. Germline CDR1 reads SGDLS; CDR2 reads YYNGEE. CDR3 amino acids: CASSVGIGDSRDEQYF. The CDR3 coding sequence is TGTGCCAGCAGCGTAGGAATTGGGGACAGTCGGGACGAGCAGTACTTC.

The chain couples TRBV9 to TRBJ2-2, with D unclear. Trimming removed 0 bases at V and 4 bases at J, with 4 bases between. Germline assignment: CDR1 SGDLS and CDR2 YYNGEE. The CDR3 spans 13 residues. The CDR3 DNA reads TGTGCCAGCAGCGTAGGGGCCACCGGGGAGCTGTTTTTT. Residues: CASSVGATGELFF.

The chain couples TRBV5-4 to TRBJ2-5; 7 bases fit TRBD2. CDR3 length: 15 amino acids. The J segment lost 5 bases and the V segment lost 3 bases, leaving 10 bases of the junction unmatched. Germline V CDR1 and CDR2: SGHNT, YYREEE (reference sequence). The CDR3 protein is CASSSVGGSGETQYF. The CDR3 region has the DNA TGTGCCAGCAGCTCTGTTGGCGGGAGTGGTGAGACCCAGTACTTC.